This T cell receptor (beta chain) was sequenced for a study of blood T cell repertoires in COVID-19. Study-level information: Acute and convalescent COVID-19 specimens originated in the United States, Italy and Spain. T cells, B-cell-depleted T cells, or PBMCs provided the cDNA or gDNA that served as material.

Study processing details: Counts of nucleated cells, estimated from reference gene primer amplification, were obtained. Assay used: immunoSEQ multiplex PCR; TCRdb lists only in-frame clones, some missing. From that table come the V and J calls and clone size; the DNA was used to work out D and trimming. The data hold more than 40,000 clones, with nearly 90% observed a single time. V dropped 0 bases and J dropped 4 bases, with 4 bases sitting between them. The CDR3 runs 12 residues. The V gene's germline CDR1 is SGHKS and CDR2 YYEKEE (reference sequence). The sequenced sample consisted of peripheral blood. This chain uses TRBV5-5 with TRBJ2-5, with D unresolved. The TCR was taken from a man aged 55 to 70 with acute or convalescent COVID-19. CDR3 DNA: TGTGCCAGCAGCTTGGCCAGAGAGACCCAGTACTTC. Translation gives CASSLARETQYF.